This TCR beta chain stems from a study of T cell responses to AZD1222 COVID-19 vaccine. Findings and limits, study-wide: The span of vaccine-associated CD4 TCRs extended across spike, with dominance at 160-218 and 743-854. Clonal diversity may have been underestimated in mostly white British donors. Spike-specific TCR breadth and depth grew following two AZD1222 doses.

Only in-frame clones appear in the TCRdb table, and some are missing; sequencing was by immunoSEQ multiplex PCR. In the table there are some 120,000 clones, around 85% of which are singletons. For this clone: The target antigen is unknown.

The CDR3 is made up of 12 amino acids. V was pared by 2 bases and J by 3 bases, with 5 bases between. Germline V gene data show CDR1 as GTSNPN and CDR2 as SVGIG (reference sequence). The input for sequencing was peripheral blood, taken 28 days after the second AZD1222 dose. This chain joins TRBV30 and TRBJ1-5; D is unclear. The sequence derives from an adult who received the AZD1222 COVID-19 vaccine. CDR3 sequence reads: CAWSFPNQPQHF. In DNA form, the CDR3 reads TGTGCCTGGAGTTTCCCCAATCAGCCCCAGCATTTT. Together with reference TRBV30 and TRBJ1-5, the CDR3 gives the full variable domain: SQTIHQWPATLVQPVGSPLSLECTVEGTSNPNLYWYRQAAGRGLQLLFYSVGIGQISSEVPQNLSASRPQDRQFILSSKKLLLSDSGFYLCAWSFPNQPQHFGDGTRLSIL.